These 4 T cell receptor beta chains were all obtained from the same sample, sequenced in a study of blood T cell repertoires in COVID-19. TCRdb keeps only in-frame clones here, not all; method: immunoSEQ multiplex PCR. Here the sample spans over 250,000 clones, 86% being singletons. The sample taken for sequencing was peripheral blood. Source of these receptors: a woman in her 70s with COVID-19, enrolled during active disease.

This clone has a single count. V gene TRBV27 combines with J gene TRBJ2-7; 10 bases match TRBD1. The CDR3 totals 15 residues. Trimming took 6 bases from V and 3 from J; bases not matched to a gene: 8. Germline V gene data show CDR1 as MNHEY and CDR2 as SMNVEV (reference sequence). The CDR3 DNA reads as TGTGCCAGCAGAAATACCGGGACAGGGGTCTACGAGCAGTACTTC. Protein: CASRNTGTGVYEQYF.

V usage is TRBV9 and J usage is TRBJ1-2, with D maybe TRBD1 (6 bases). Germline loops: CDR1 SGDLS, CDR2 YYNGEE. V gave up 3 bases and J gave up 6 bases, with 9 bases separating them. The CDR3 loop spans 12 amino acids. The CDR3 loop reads CASSANRDGYTF. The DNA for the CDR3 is TGTGCCAGCAGCGCTAACAGGGATGGCTACACCTTC.

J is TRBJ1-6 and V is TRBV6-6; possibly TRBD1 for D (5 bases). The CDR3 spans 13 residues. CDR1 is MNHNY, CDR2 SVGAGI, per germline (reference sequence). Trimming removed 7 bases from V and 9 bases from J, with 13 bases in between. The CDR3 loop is CASTGQNSSPLHF. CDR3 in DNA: TGTGCCAGCACCGGACAAAACTCTTCACCCCTCCACTTT.

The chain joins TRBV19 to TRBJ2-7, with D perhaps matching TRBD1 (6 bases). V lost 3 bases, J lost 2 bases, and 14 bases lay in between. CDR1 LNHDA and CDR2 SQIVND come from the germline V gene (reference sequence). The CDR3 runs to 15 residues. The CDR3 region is CASSISGGNTYEQYF. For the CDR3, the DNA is TGTGCCAGTAGTATCAGTGGGGGCAACACCTACGAGCAGTACTTC.